This T cell receptor (beta chain) was sequenced for a study of blood T cell repertoires in COVID-19. For the study at large: Acute-phase and convalescent COVID-19 samples originated in the United States, Italy and Spain. From T cells, B-cell-depleted T cells, or PBMCs came the material, which was cDNA or gDNA.

Germline V lookup: CDR1 MNHEY, CDR2 SVGAGI. V was pared by 11 bases and J by 6 bases, with 10 bases between. The CDR3 is 11 residues long. Study processing details: Reference gene primer amplification yielded estimated nucleated cell counts. The assay was immunoSEQ multiplex PCR, and TCRdb's table has in-frame clones only and misses some. For V, J and clone size, that table is used; D and trimming come from the DNA. This sample has about 240,000 clones, with about four fifths found just once. The sequenced material came from peripheral blood. The V gene is TRBV6-5, the J gene TRBJ1-4; D gene uncertain. The receptor was isolated from a man aged 25 to 45 who had recovered from COVID-19. The CDR3 sequence: CAGRTHEKLFF. The CDR3, as DNA: TGTGCCGGCCGAACGCATGAAAAACTGTTTTTT.